The rows below give T cell receptor beta chains drawn from one sample of a study of blood T cell repertoires in COVID-19. Only in-frame clones appear in the TCRdb table, and some are missing; sequencing was by immunoSEQ multiplex PCR. The sample shows 150,000 or so clones, about 90% of them seen only once. The source material was peripheral blood. The receptor source for this set is an elderly man with acute or convalescent COVID-19. Each CDR3 is given with its conserved first and last residue. D genes are given only for firm matches. Clone size is given for some rows only: seen once, a few or many times, or a class if the clone is expanded.

NA,NA,TRBJ2-5,TRBV29-1,CSVDVSGWETQYF,TGCAGCGTTGATGTCTCAGGATGGGAGACCCAGTACTTC
NA,TRBD1,TRBJ2-5,TRBV18,CASSRTGFSQETQYF,TGTGCCAGCTCCCGGACAGGGTTTTCCCAAGAGACCCAGTACTTC
once,TRBD1,TRBJ2-6,TRBV5-6,CASSSAGTGVSGANVLTF,TGTGCCAGCAGTTCAGCAGGGACAGGGGTAAGTGGGGCCAACGTCCTGACTTTC
NA,NA,TRBJ2-5,TRBV2,CASSESPGEQTQYF,TGTGCCAGCAGTGAATCCCCGGGAGAACAGACCCAGTACTTC
NA,NA,TRBJ2-2,TRBV5-1,CASSLAAGNTGELFF,TGCGCCAGCAGCTTGGCGGCGGGGAACACCGGGGAGCTGTTTTTT
once,NA,TRBJ2-5,TRBV3-1/TRBV3-2,CASSQTGTSTQETQYF,TGTGCCAGCAGCCAAACGGGTACCAGCACCCAAGAGACCCAGTACTTC
NA,NA,TRBJ1-2,TRBV28,CASSSGAYGYTF,TGTGCCAGCAGTTCAGGGGCCTATGGCTACACCTTC
NA,NA,TRBJ2-2,TRBV19,CASSPNPGRGTGELFF,TGTGCCAGTAGCCCAAATCCGGGGCGGGGCACCGGGGAGCTGTTTTTT
NA,NA,TRBJ1-3,TRBV2,CASSSRNTIYF,TGTGCCAGCAGTAGCAGAAACACCATATATTTT
NA,NA,TRBJ2-3,TRBV5-1,CASSLGADTDTQYF,TGCGCCAGCAGCTTGGGCGCTGACACAGATACGCAGTATTTT
NA,NA,TRBJ1-2,TRBV2,CASSEGTNYGYTF,TGTGCCAGCAGCGAGGGCACGAACTATGGCTACACCTTC
NA,TRBD1,TRBJ2-3,TRBV2,CASSPGQPTDTQYF,TGTGCCAGCAGTCCGGGACAGCCCACAGATACGCAGTATTTT
NA,TRBD2,TRBJ2-7,TRBV27,CASSRQRESHEQYF,TGTGCCAGCAGCCGACAGCGGGAGTCCCACGAGCAGTACTTC
NA,TRBD2,TRBJ2-7,TRBV2,CASRETRTSAHEQYF,TGTGCCAGCAGAGAAACTAGAACTAGCGCGCACGAGCAGTACTTC
NA,NA,TRBJ1-5,TRBV5-1,CASSLEGDSQPQHF,TGCGCCAGCAGCTTGGAAGGGGATAGTCAGCCCCAGCATTTT
NA,TRBD1,TRBJ2-2,TRBV7-2,CASSLSFGGTGSPGELFF,TGTGCCAGCAGCTTATCATTCGGAGGGACAGGGAGTCCCGGGGAGCTGTTTTTT
NA,NA,TRBJ1-3,TRBV18,CASSPDAGGGNTIYF,TGTGCCAGCTCACCCGATGCAGGAGGCGGGAACACCATATATTTT
NA,TRBD2,TRBJ2-3,TRBV5-1,CASSLPGTSGGSTDTQYF,TGCGCCAGCAGCTTACCCGGGACTAGCGGAGGCAGCACAGATACGCAGTATTTT
NA,NA,TRBJ1-1,TRBV3-1/TRBV3-2,CASSRYNLPVFGERENTEAFF,TGTGCCAGCAGCCGATATAACCTCCCTGTGTTCGGGGAAAGGGAGAACACTGAAGCTTTCTTT
NA,NA,TRBJ1-1,TRBV19,CASSIGQPNTEAFF,TGTGCCAGTAGTATAGGACAGCCGAACACTGAAGCTTTCTTT
NA,NA,TRBJ1-5,TRBV27,CASRQYSNQPQHF,TGTGCCAGCAGACAATATAGCAATCAGCCCCAGCATTTT
once,TRBD1,TRBJ1-5,TRBV5-6,CASSFRQGNLSNRTQHF,TGTGCCAGCAGCTTTCGACAGGGGAATCTTAGCAATCGGACCCAGCATTTT
NA,NA,TRBJ2-7,TRBV19,CASSEGLTGEQYF,TGTGCCAGTAGTGAGGGACTGACGGGGGAGCAGTACTTC
NA,TRBD1,TRBJ2-7,TRBV7-9,CASTPGTGYYEQYF,TGTGCCAGCACCCCCGGGACAGGGTACTACGAGCAGTACTTC
once,TRBD2,TRBJ2-3,TRBV18,CASSPAGTSATDTQYF,TGTGCCAGCTCACCAGCCGGGACTAGCGCGACAGATACGCAGTATTTT
NA,NA,TRBJ2-5,TRBV5-1,CASSEIRQETQYF,TGCGCCAGCAGCGAGATTCGCCAAGAGACCCAGTACTTC
NA,NA,TRBJ2-7,TRBV19,CASSIRSVIPYEQYF,TGTGCCAGTAGTATAAGGAGTGTCATACCCTACGAGCAGTACTTC
NA,NA,TRBJ2-7,TRBV3-1/TRBV3-2,CASSLPSSYEQYF,TGTGCCAGCAGCCTCCCGTCCTCCTACGAGCAGTACTTC
NA,TRBD1,TRBJ1-4,TRBV7-6,CASSLAGQGATEKLFF,TGTGCCAGCAGCTTAGCTGGACAGGGGGCCACTGAAAAACTGTTTTTT
NA,NA,TRBJ2-5,TRBV7-9,CASSYRVVGKETQYF,TGTGCCAGCAGTTACAGGGTCGTGGGAAAAGAGACCCAGTACTTC
NA,TRBD2,TRBJ2-5,TRBV27,CASSLWTSGGVGTQYF,TGTGCCAGCAGTTTATGGACTAGCGGGGGGGTAGGGACCCAGTACTTC
NA,TRBD1,TRBJ1-6,TRBV14,CASSQVPGQGVSPLHF,TGTGCCAGCAGCCAAGTGCCGGGACAGGGGGTTTCACCCCTCCACTTT
NA,NA,TRBJ2-7,TRBV21-1,CASSILAGASYEQYF,TGTGCCAGCAGCATCCTAGCGGGAGCGTCCTACGAGCAGTACTTC
NA,TRBD1,TRBJ2-3,TRBV7-9,CASSLGTGSTDTQYF,TGTGCCAGCAGCTTAGGGACAGGGTCCACAGATACGCAGTATTTT
NA,NA,TRBJ2-7,TRBV18,CASSPSADSGQYF,TGTGCCAGCTCACCATCCGCCGACAGTGGGCAGTACTTC
once,NA,TRBJ2-4,TRBV7-8,CASSGNSGGAKNIQYF,TGTGCCAGCAGCGGAAATTCGGGGGGCGCCAAAAACATTCAGTACTTC
NA,TRBD1,TRBJ1-1,TRBV10-1,CASSETGTGDTEAFF,TGCGCCAGCAGTGAGACCGGGACAGGGGACACTGAAGCTTTCTTT
NA,TRBD1,TRBJ2-1,TRBV28,CASTVPGQGTSSYNEQFF,TGTGCCAGCACAGTCCCGGGACAGGGGACCAGCTCCTACAATGAGCAGTTCTTC
NA,TRBD1,TRBJ1-1,TRBV5-1,CASSFTGDITEAFF,TGCGCCAGCAGCTTTACAGGGGATATTACTGAAGCTTTCTTT
NA,NA,TRBJ2-1,TRBV19,CASSIGLADYNEQFF,TGTGCCAGTAGTATAGGATTAGCGGACTACAATGAGCAGTTCTTC
NA,NA,TRBJ1-1,TRBV20-1,CSARVLTEAFF,TGCAGTGCTAGAGTTCTCACTGAAGCTTTCTTT
NA,NA,TRBJ2-1,TRBV7-9,CASSLWGRNDVDEQFF,TGTGCCAGCAGCTTATGGGGCAGGAATGATGTCGATGAGCAGTTCTTC
NA,TRBD1,TRBJ1-6,TRBV25-1,CASSESPGGNSPLHF,TGTGCCAGCAGTGAATCTCCAGGGGGCAATTCACCCCTCCACTTT
NA,NA,TRBJ1-1,TRBV30,CAWSRTTPNTEAFF,TGTGCCTGGAGCCGCACTACGCCAAACACTGAAGCTTTCTTT